A selection of T cell receptor beta chains follows, all from one sample in a study of CD8+ T cells in alopecia areata. Sequencing was performed with immunoSEQ multiplex PCR; in TCRdb, only in-frame clones are kept and a portion is missing. The sample holds roughly 120,000 clones, about three fifths seen once. The source material was CD8+ T cells sorted from blood, sampled at week 4, from a patient treated with tofacitinib. These TCRs come from a human donor with alopecia areata. Both conserved end residues are trimmed from each CDR3.

V	CDR3
TRBV20-1	SALGETQY
TRBV30	AWTRSGGPFYNEQF
TRBV7-3	ASSPPGASGYNEQF
TRBV7-9	ASSSVAGGPDNEQF
TRBV4-1	ASSQEGQGSNTEAF
TRBV7-9	ASSSPGDRGEAF
TRBV7-9	ASSPENYNEQF
TRBV25-1	ASSDGGRRGQY
TRBV11-2	ASSLSGGRLYEQY
TRBV7-9	ASSPFGGNTEAF
TRBV6-5	ASSWFGGGAEETQY
TRBV5-1	ASSLLWDSGEKLF
TRBV29-1	SVDTGQGTYNEQF
TRBV15	ATSSGDTHGGYT
TRBV30	AWSGTGGPGDTDTQY
TRBV9	ASRDLGGYGYT
TRBV19	ATRQGGNQPQH
TRBV5-1	ASSFRTGGTEAF
TRBV29-1	SGGQFNEKLF
TRBV30	ASTQNTEAF
TRBV30	AWRPASSYEQY
TRBV5-1	ASSPLRPDTEAF
TRBV9	ASSVDRGETQY
TRBV23-1	ASSQFRLASYNEQF
TRBV9	ASSVVVGGVDTEAF
TRBV6-1	ASSVVGVRSYNEQF
TRBV30	AWSEWKQGGETQY
TRBV7-9	ASSLRDPDLETQY
TRBV11-3	ASSSGSGEFTDTQY
TRBV5-6	ASSLAGQMGHEQF
TRBV7-9	AIRGGDRNEQF
TRBV7-2	ASSNRGSSYNEQF
TRBV29-1	SVEGGGIGYEQY
TRBV2	ASSETPRGDHNSPLH
TRBV29-1	SVDRGSSYEQY
TRBV5-1	ASSLNGAEQF
TRBV29-1	SVEDGSGGRSEQY
TRBV27	ASSYRDGTNQPQH
TRBV29-1	SARDNVGYGYT
TRBV30	AWGMTAGTEAF
TRBV27	ASSPDRGQSEETQY
TRBV29-1	SGWVHTEAF
TRBV5-6	ASSLDGLEAF
TRBV29-1	SVTDTQY
TRBV29-1	SVYPGQGTLGYGYT
TRBV9	ASSVAGEPDTQY
TRBV5-6	ASRATGTYEQY
TRBV9	ASSVQGTAGETQY
TRBV11-2	ASSPTGDTQY
TRBV7-8	ASSLGLKERSS
TRBV2	ASSGTMSYNEQF
TRBV30	AWSEVSGDQPQH
TRBV4-1	ASSQETTGGLTDTQY
TRBV4-1	ASSIYPPGQGTQPQH